This T cell receptor (beta chain) was captured in a study of Graves' ophthalmopathy and Graves' hyperthyroidism (dated by TCRdb to between 2018 and 2020). Broadly, across the study: Peripheral blood was collected at initial diagnosis, before any treatment. The study used TCR beta repertoire signatures to distinguish Graves' ophthalmopathy from Graves' hyperthyroidism and to predict progression to ophthalmopathy. In total, under 150 blood samples were TCR-sequenced: roughly 45 ophthalmopathy, over 70 hyperthyroidism and about 17 hyperthyroidism-to-ophthalmopathy patients. To explore V-J signatures distinguishing ophthalmopathy from hyperthyroidism, a discovery set of more than 95 patients (about 43 ophthalmopathy, some 57 stable hyperthyroidism) was enrolled. An independent validation cohort was composed of around 19 hyperthyroidism patients and approximately 15 patients who later progressed from hyperthyroidism to ophthalmopathy. T-cell repertoires of thyroid tissue and blood were compared in a handful of hyperthyroidism patients. Following sampling, methimazole starting at 30 mg daily was administered to hyperthyroidism patients, and high-dose intravenous methylprednisolone was administered to ophthalmopathy patients. The 100 or so discovery patients were randomly divided into training and test sets at a 7:3 ratio.

What the authors observed across the whole study: Most expanded thyroid clonotypes with frequency above 0.001 were also detected in blood, suggesting blood repertoires may reflect the thyroid immune response. In cross-validation, the 13-signature model distinguished ophthalmopathy from stable hyperthyroidism with about 87% sensitivity and roughly 81% specificity, and in the test set the corresponding values were 80% and 75%. In validation, the model predicted ophthalmopathy progression with more than 70% sensitivity and about 77% specificity; more than ten predicted patients were CT-confirmed with GO in a median of about 6.2 months. No statistical method was used to predetermine the sample size, and group allocation was not hidden from the investigators.

For repertoire sequencing, the TCR beta CDR3 regions were amplified from RNA transcripts. The first round was an RT-PCR using HTBI primers with the Qiagen OneStep RT-PCR kit, and this first round was followed by a second-round multiplex PCR, then size selection and purification. Sequencing of the libraries was carried out on an Illumina HiSeq2000 in paired-end mode with 100 bp reads. Turning to the authors' computational methods: SOAPnuke was used to process the reads, throwing out any read that had adapters, had uncalled bases, had a mean Phred below 15, or lacked an exact constant-primer or identifier match. COPE v1.2.5 was used to merge high-quality paired reads. Clonotypes were defined as unique nucleotide sequences and were aligned to IMGT TRB V, D and J references using MiTCR v1.1. The analysis was limited to V-J combinations with a frequency above 0.0001, which together covered 99.2% of repertoires. For each V-J combination, a TCR clonal expansion and chaos score was defined as F50 clonal expansion divided by the chaos observed in the TCRdist matrix. Features were reduced by Welch's t-statistics and random forest to some 13 V-J combinations, which fed a naive Bayes classifier. Thyroid-blood repertoire similarity was quantified with the Morisita-Horn index. TCRdb trimmed the raw reads at Q25, called clones with MiXCR and kept productive beta chains. Rows are combined by CDR3 protein, so each entry shows the most common genes and DNA. For this entry, the V and J calls and clone size follow TCRdb and not the study's own pipeline. This sample comprises more than 150,000 distinct CDR3 sequences, over 35% of them detected only once. Roughly 6% of the sample is in the top ten clones.

This clonotype came up many times. It has no known antigen specificity. Base qualities were left out, and no much larger clone turns up one base away. The ophthalmopathy patients had moderately to severely active disease, with a Clinical Activity Score of 3 or higher, a NOSPECS grade of 4 or higher, and a disease duration of less than 3 months. Patients were excluded if they had other autoimmune diseases, uncontrolled infections, pregnancy or lactation. Clinical symptoms, serum thyroxine, TRAb, thyroid ultrasound and orbital computed tomography were used for diagnosis. Ficoll-Paque density gradient centrifugation was used to isolate PBMCs from around 10 ml of fresh peripheral blood. Trizol reagent was used to extract the total RNA, and its quality was then checked on an Agilent 2100 Bioanalyzer. The material sequenced was peripheral blood. The clonotype comes from a woman aged 40-49 years with Graves' ophthalmopathy. Donor details come from another sample of the same person, matched by shared clones.

The nucleotides are TGTGCCAGCAGCTTAGGGGGAAGTAGCAATTCACCCCTCCACTTT. Translated, this gives CASSLGGSSNSPLHF. The chain employs TRBV7-8 and TRBJ1-6; too little of a D gene remains to name it. The CDR3 holds 15 amino acids from the cysteine to the phenylalanine. The DNA shown is the 45-base CDR3, in frame from base 1. The germline V gene gives CDR1 as SGHVS and CDR2 as FQNEAQ. V drops 1 base and J drops 7 bases, leaving 11 bases in between.